What follows are 20 T cell receptor beta chains derived from one specimen sequenced in a study of cytomegalovirus exposure and HLA in healthy donors. The study ran its PCR with 60 Vbeta and 13 Jbeta primers. Generated by immunoSEQ multiplex PCR, the TCRdb table keeps only in-frame clones and is missing some. Of about 210,000 clones in the sample, roughly 80% were seen once. The sequenced material came from PBMCs. Receptors originate from a man between 35 and 55 years old in good health and CMV-seropositive.

The gene calls are TRBV7-3 and TRBJ2-7, with 9 bases identical to TRBD1. V trimming: 10 bases; J trimming: 3 bases; junction bases outside the gene matches: 19. The CDR3 is 17 amino acids. Germline V lookup: CDR1 SGHTA, CDR2 FQGTGA. The DNA for the CDR3 is TGTGCCACCCAAGATACCAACGGACAGGGGTTGAGCTACGAGCAGTACTTC. Protein: CATQDTNGQGLSYEQYF.

This chain joins TRBV7-3 and TRBJ1-1, with 9 bases matching TRBD1. The CDR3 spans 14 residues. V shed 4 bases and J 11 bases; nucleotides not matched to a gene: 11. Germline CDR1 and CDR2: SGHTA and FQGTGA. CDR3 loop: CASSSSVTGGEAFF. CDR3 bases: TGTGCCAGCAGCTCGTCGGTGACAGGGGGGGAGGCTTTCTTT.

V is TRBV9 and J is TRBJ2-7, with TRBD1 as a possible D gene (6 bases). Looked up from germline, CDR1 is SGDLS and CDR2 is YYNGEE. There are 12 residues in the CDR3. V was pared by 6 bases and J by 7 bases, with 14 bases between. CDR3: CASKTQGGEQYF. The CDR3 region has the DNA TGTGCCAGCAAGACACAGGGCGGGGAGCAGTACTTC. Based on the CDR3 plus reference TRBV9 and TRBJ2-7, the full variable domain is DSGVTQTPKHLITATGQRVTLRCSPRSGDLSVYWYQQSLDQGLQFLIQYYNGEERAKGNILERFSAQQFPDLHSELNLSSLELGDSALYFCASKTQGGEQYFGPGTRLTVT.

This clone showed up just once. The rearrangement uses TRBV27 and TRBJ2-1, with 13 nucleotides matching TRBD2. Unmatched junction bases numbered 9, after V lost 4 bases and J lost 3 bases. CDR3 length: 18 residues. The germline gives CDR1 MNHEY, CDR2 SMNVEV (reference sequence). The CDR3: CASSSGLAGPDYYNEQFF. In DNA form, the CDR3 reads TGTGCCAGCAGTTCGGGACTAGCGGGGCCCGATTACTACAATGAGCAGTTCTTC.

CDR3 sequence reads: CAWTPLAGGQETQYF. The CDR3 nucleotides read TGTGCCTGGACGCCCCTGGCGGGGGGTCAAGAGACCCAGTACTTC. J is TRBJ2-5 and V is TRBV30; 8 nucleotides match TRBD2. V shed 4 bases and J 2 bases; nucleotides not matched to a gene: 9. Germline assignment: CDR1 GTSNPN and CDR2 SVGIG (reference sequence). The CDR3 consists of 15 residues.

This chain connects TRBV20-1 to TRBJ2-5, with D possibly being TRBD2 (5 bases). This CDR3 is 11 amino acids long. Germline-derived CDR1 and CDR2 are DFQATT and SNEGSKA (reference sequence). CDR3 nucleotides: TGCACCGCGGACTCCCAAGAGACCCAGTACTTC. This translates into CTADSQETQYF.

This clone was found once. The gene calls are TRBV19 and TRBJ1-1; 7 bases map to TRBD1. The germline V gene encodes CDR1 LNHDA and CDR2 SQIVND (reference sequence). V dropped 7 bases and J dropped 1; count of bases not matched to a gene: 9. This CDR3 is 15 amino acids long. CDR3 in DNA: TGTGCCAGTAATCTTGGGCGGACAGGGAACACTGAAGCTTTCTTT. Its translation is CASNLGRTGNTEAFF.

CDR3 DNA sequence: TGTGCCTGGAAAGTCCCCAGAATGTTCGGAAACACCATATATTTT. Translating gives CAWKVPRMFGNTIYF. The chain has TRBV30 and TRBJ1-3; no clear D gene. Trimming took 4 bases from V and 4 from J, leaving 17 bases between them. CDR3 length: 15 residues. From germline, CDR1 is GTSNPN and CDR2 SVGIG (reference sequence).

The rearrangement joins TRBV5-6 to TRBJ1-5; D is possibly TRBD1 (5 bases). The CDR3 sequence is 17 residues long. Per the germline V gene, CDR1 is SGHDT and CDR2 is YYEEEE. The V end was cut by 1 base, the J end by 6 bases, with 20 bases between. The chain's CDR3 is CASSLLAGGGMGQPQHF. The DNA of the CDR3 is TGTGCCAGCAGCTTGCTAGCCGGCGGGGGGATGGGTCAGCCCCAGCATTTT.

The CDR3, as DNA: TGTGCCGTGACAGGGGCGACTGAAGCTTTCTTT. Encoded protein: CAVTGATEAFF. The rearrangement joins TRBV10-3 to TRBJ1-1, with 8 bases identical to TRBD1. The CDR3 length is 11 residues. The V segment lost 11 bases and the J segment 5 bases; nucleotides outside the gene matches: 4. Germline V gene lookup returns CDR1 ENHRY and CDR2 SYGVKD.

This chain links TRBV27 with TRBJ1-1; TRBD1 is a possible D gene (5 bases). Germline CDR1 MNHEY, CDR2 SMNVEV (reference sequence). Trimming shortened V by 5 bases and J by 4 bases, and 17 bases separated the two germline ends. The CDR3 consists of 15 residues. This CDR3 is CASSQRTKTGTEAFF. The DNA for the CDR3 is TGTGCCAGCAGTCAACGGACAAAAACGGGCACTGAAGCTTTCTTT.

This clone occurred once. One end of the junction varies from germline; a read error may be responsible. The chain uses TRBV7-3 and TRBJ2-3; 7 bases match TRBD2. Germline assignment: CDR1 SGHTA and CDR2 FQGTGA. CDR3 size: 15 residues. The CDR3 spells CAGSLTVTGGHTQYF. The CDR3 bases are TGTGCCGGCAGCTTAACGGTGACGGGAGGCCATACGCAGTATTTT.

The J gene is TRBJ2-4, the V gene TRBV5-8, with 8 bases aligning to TRBD1. The CDR3 is 14 residues long. V shed 4 bases, J shed 4 bases, and the junction held 4 bases outside the gene matches. Germline assignment: CDR1 SGHTS and CDR2 YDEGEE. As DNA, the CDR3 is TGTGCCAGCAGCACCCGACAGGGGAAAAACATTCAGTACTTC. Residues: CASSTRQGKNIQYF.

The chain links TRBV5-1 to TRBJ2-3; 7 bases match TRBD2. Germline CDR1 and CDR2: SGHRS and YFSETQ. J lost 3 bases, V lost 1 base, and 11 bases had no gene match. The CDR3 totals 17 residues. CDR3 sequence (DNA): TGCGCCAGCAGCTTGAGGAGCGCGGGGGTTGGGACAGATACGCAGTATTTT. This gives the protein CASSLRSAGVGTDTQYF. The full variable domain, with the rest looked up from reference TRBV5-1 and TRBJ2-3, is KAGVTQTPRYLIKTRGQQVTLSCSPISGHRSVSWYQQTPGQGLQFLFEYFSETQRNKGNFPGRFSGRQFSNSRSEMNVSTLELGDSALYLCASSLRSAGVGTDTQYFGPGTRLTVL.

The rearrangement joins TRBV15 to TRBJ1-4, with unresolved D. This CDR3 region has 17 residues. The V end lost 0 bases, the J end lost 10 bases, and 21 bases lay between the germline ends. The V gene's germline CDR1 is LNHNV and CDR2 YYDKDF (reference sequence). CDR3 in DNA: TGTGCCACCAGCAGAGATGCGTTTCGAAGCCGGTATCGAAAACTGTTTTTT. Translation: CATSRDAFRSRYRKLFF.

The chain carries TRBV2 and TRBJ1-3; D unresolved. With 6 bases removed from V and 0 bases from J, the gap between germline ends came to 9 bases. The CDR3 totals 14 residues. Per germline, CDR1 SNHLY and CDR2 FYNNEI. CDR3 nucleotides: TGTGCCAGCAGGGCCGGAGGCTCTGGAAACACCATATATTTT. It codes for CASRAGGSGNTIYF.

CDR3 amino acids: CASSKGLADNTGELFF. In nucleotides, the CDR3 is TGTGCCAGCAGCAAGGGACTAGCGGACAACACCGGGGAGCTGTTTTTT. J is TRBJ2-2 and V is TRBV14; 11 bases agree with TRBD2. The CDR3 runs to 16 residues. The trim removed 5 bases at V and 2 bases at J, leaving 4 bases unmatched. Germline loops: CDR1 SGHDN, CDR2 FVKESK.

The table lists this clone with a count of one. The chain has TRBV5-1 and TRBJ2-3, with 11 bases aligning to TRBD2. Germline V gives CDR1 SGHRS, CDR2 YFSETQ. J lost 4 bases, V lost 1 base, and 2 bases had no gene match. The CDR3 sequence is 15 residues long. The CDR3 region has the DNA TGCGCCAGCAGCTTGACTAGCGGGAGTTCAGATACGCAGTATTTT. The encoded protein is CASSLTSGSSDTQYF.

The chain recombines TRBV7-8 with TRBJ1-5; 7 bases fit TRBD1. This CDR3 contains 15 residues. J lost 0 bases, V lost 3 bases, and 2 bases had no gene match. Germline V gene lookup returns CDR1 SGHVS and CDR2 FQNEAQ. The CDR3 DNA sequence: TGTGCCAGCAGCTTCGGGACAGTTAGCAATCAGCCCCAGCATTTT. Protein sequence: CASSFGTVSNQPQHF.

This clone has just a few counts. The gene calls are TRBV6-1 and TRBJ2-3; 7 positions agree with TRBD1. CDR1 MNHNS and CDR2 SASEGT come from the germline V gene. There are 15 residues in the CDR3. Losses at the gene ends were 3 bases for V and 3 bases for J; bases not matched to a gene: 6. The CDR3: CASSDLDRPTDTQYF. The CDR3 bases are TGTGCCAGCAGTGACTTGGACAGGCCTACAGATACGCAGTATTTT.